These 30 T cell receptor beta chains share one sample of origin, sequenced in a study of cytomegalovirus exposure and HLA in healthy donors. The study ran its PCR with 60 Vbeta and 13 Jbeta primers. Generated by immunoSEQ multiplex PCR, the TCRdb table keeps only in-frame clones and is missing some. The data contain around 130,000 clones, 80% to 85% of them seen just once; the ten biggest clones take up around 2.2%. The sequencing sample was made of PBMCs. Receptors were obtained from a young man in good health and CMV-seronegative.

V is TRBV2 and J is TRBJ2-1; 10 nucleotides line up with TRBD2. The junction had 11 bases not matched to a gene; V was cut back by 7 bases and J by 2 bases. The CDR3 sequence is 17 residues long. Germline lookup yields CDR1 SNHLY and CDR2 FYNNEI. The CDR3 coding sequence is TGTGCCAGCATGGAGCGGGGGGGCCGTATGCCCTACAATGAGCAGTTCTTC. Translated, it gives CASMERGGRMPYNEQFF.

This CDR3 is CASSSSRGQKPYEQYF. CDR3 coding DNA: TGTGCCAGCTCGTCGTCGAGGGGACAGAAACCCTACGAGCAGTACTTC. The V call is TRBV18, the J call TRBJ2-5, with 7 bases fitting TRBD1. The DNA end is more similar to TRBJ2-7, so the J call may be wrong. Germline V gene data show CDR1 as KGHSH and CDR2 as LQKENI. This CDR3 region has 16 residues.

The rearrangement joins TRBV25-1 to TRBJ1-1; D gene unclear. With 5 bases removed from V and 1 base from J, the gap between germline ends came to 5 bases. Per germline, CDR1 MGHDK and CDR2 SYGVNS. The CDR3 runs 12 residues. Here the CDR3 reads CASSFGNTEAFF. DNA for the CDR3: TGTGCCAGCAGTTTCGGGAACACTGAAGCTTTCTTT.

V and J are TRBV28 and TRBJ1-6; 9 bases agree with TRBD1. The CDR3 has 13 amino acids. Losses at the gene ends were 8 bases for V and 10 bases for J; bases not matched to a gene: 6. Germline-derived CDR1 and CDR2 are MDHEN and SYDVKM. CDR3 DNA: TGTGCCAGCGGGACAGGGCCAATCTCACCCCTCCACTTT. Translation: CASGTGPISPLHF.

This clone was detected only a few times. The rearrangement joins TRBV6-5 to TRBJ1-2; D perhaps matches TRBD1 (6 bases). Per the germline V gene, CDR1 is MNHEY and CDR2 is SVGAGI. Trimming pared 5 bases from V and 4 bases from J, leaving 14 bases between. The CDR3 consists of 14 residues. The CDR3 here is CASSTGQSAYGYTF. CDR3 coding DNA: TGTGCCAGCAGTACCGGACAGTCTGCCTATGGCTACACCTTC.

The CDR3 nucleotides are TGCGCCAGCAGCTTGGGGGGGAGGGACGAGCAGTACTTC. Residues: CASSLGGRDEQYF. The chain joins TRBV5-1 to TRBJ2-7; 7 bases align to TRBD2. The CDR3 contains 13 residues. V gave up 0 bases and J gave up 5 bases; unmatched junction bases: 2. Germline V gene lookup returns CDR1 SGHRS and CDR2 YFSETQ.

The chain's CDR3 is CASSLGGGYNEQFF. In DNA, the CDR3 is TGCGCCAGCAGCTTGGGGGGGGGATACAATGAGCAGTTCTTC. The V gene is TRBV5-1, the J gene TRBJ2-1; 7 bases line up with TRBD2. CDR1 is SGHRS and CDR2 is YFSETQ in the germline V gene. V shed 0 bases, J shed 4 bases, and the junction held 1 base outside the gene matches. The CDR3 is 14 residues long.

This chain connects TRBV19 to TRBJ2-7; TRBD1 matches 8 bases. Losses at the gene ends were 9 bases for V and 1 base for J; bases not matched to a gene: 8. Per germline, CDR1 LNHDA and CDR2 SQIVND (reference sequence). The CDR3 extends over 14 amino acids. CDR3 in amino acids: CASSGGPASYEQYF. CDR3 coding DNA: TGTGCCAGCTCAGGGGGCCCAGCGTCCTACGAGCAGTACTTC.

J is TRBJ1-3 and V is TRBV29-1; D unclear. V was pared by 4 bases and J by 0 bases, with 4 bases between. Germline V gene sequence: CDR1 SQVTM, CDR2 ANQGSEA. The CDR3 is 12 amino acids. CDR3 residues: CSVAGSGNTIYF. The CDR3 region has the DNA TGCAGCGTTGCGGGCTCTGGAAACACCATATATTTT.

For the CDR3, the DNA is TGTGCCAGCAGCCAAATACCCGGGACAGGCAACAACACTGAAGCTTTCTTT. It is translated as CASSQIPGTGNNTEAFF. The rearrangement uses TRBV4-2 and TRBJ1-1; 8 nucleotides align to TRBD1. The germline V gene has CDR1 LGHNA and CDR2 YNFKEQ. J was trimmed by 2 bases and V by 2 bases; bases with no gene match: 10. The CDR3 has 17 amino acids.

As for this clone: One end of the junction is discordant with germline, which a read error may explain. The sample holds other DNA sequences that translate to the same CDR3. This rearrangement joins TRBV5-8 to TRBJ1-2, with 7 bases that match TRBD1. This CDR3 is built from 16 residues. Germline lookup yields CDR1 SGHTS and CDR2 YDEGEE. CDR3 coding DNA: TGTGCCAGCAGCAGCGCGGGGCCAGGGGGAAACTATGGCTATACCTTC. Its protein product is CASSSAGPGGNYGYTF. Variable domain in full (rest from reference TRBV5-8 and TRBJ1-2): EAGVTQSPTHLIKTRGQQATLRCSPISGHTSVYWYQQALGLGLQFLLWYDEGEERNRGNFPPRFSGRQFPNYSSELNVNALELEDSALYLCASSSAGPGGNYGYTFGSGTRLTVV.

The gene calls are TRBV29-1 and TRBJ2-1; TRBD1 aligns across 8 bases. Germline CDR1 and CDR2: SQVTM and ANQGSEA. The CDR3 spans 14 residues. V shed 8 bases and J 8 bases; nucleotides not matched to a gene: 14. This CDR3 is CSISTGGIWDEQFF. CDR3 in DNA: TGCAGCATCTCTACAGGGGGAATTTGGGATGAGCAGTTCTTC.

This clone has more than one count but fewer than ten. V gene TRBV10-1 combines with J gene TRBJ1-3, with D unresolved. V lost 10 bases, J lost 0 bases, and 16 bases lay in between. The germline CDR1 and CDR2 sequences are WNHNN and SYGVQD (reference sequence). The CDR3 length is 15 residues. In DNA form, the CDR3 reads TGCGCCACCTCTGCCGGAGGAAACTCTGGAAACACCATATATTTT. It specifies CATSAGGNSGNTIYF.

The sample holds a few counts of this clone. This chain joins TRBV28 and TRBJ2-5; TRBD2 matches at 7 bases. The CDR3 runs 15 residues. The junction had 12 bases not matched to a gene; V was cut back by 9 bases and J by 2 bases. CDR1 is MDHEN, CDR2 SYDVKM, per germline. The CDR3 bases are TGTGCCAGTTACCCAACCGGGACTATACAAGAGACCCAGTACTTC. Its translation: CASYPTGTIQETQYF.

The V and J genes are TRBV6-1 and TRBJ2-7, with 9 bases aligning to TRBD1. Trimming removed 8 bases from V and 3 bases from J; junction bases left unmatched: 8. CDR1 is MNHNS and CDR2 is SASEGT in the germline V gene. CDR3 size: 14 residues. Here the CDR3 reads CASAPGQGLYEQYF. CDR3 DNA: TGTGCCAGCGCTCCGGGACAGGGACTCTACGAGCAGTACTTC.

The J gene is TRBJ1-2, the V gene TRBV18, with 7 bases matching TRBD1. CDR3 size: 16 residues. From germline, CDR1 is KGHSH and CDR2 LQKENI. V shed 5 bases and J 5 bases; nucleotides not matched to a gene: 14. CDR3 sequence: CASSSNRGRGPYGYTF. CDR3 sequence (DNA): TGTGCCAGCTCAAGTAATAGGGGAAGGGGGCCGTATGGCTACACCTTC.

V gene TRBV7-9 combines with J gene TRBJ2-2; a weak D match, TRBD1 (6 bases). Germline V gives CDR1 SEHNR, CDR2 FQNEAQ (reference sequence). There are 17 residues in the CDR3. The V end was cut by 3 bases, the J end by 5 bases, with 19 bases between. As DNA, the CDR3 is TGTGCCAGCAGCTTCTGGGTGACAGGCATCTGGACCGGGGAGCTGTTTTTT. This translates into CASSFWVTGIWTGELFF.

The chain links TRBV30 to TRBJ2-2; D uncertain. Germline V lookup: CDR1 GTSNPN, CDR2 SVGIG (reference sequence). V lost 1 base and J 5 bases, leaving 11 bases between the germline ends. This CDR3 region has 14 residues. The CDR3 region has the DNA TGTGCCTGGAGTGGCCTTAGAGGTACCGGGGAGCTGTTTTTT. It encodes CAWSGLRGTGELFF.

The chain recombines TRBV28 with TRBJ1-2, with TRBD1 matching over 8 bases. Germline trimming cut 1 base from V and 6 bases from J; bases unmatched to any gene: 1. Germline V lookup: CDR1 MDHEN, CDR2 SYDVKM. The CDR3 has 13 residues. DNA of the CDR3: TGTGCCAGCAGTTTATCAGGGGGCAATGGCTACACCTTC. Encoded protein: CASSLSGGNGYTF.

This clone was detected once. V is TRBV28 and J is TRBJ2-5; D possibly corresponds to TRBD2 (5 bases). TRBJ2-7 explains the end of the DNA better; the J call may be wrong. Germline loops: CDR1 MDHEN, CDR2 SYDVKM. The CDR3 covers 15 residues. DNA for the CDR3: TGTGCCAGCAGTTTAGTGGGAGATATATCCTACGAGCAGTACTTC. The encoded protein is CASSLVGDISYEQYF.

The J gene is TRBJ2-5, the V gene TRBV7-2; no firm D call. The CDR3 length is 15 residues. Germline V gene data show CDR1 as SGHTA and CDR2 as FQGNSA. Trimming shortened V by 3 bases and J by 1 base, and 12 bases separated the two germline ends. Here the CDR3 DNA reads TGTGCCAGCAGCTTGGTACCGGGTCCCCAAGAGACCCAGTACTTC. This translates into CASSLVPGPQETQYF. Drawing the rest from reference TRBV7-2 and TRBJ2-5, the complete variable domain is GAGVSQSPSNKVTEKGKDVELRCDPISGHTALYWYRQSLGQGLEFLIYFQGNSAPDKSGLPSDRFSAERTGGSVSTLTIQRTQQEDSAVYLCASSLVPGPQETQYFGPGTRLLVL.

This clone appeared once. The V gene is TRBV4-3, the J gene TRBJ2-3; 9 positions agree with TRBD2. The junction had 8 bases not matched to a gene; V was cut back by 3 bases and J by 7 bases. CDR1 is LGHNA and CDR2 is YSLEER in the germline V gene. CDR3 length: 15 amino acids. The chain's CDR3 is CASSQTSGAGYTQYF. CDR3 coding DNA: TGCGCCAGCAGCCAGACTAGCGGCGCTGGTTATACGCAGTATTTT.

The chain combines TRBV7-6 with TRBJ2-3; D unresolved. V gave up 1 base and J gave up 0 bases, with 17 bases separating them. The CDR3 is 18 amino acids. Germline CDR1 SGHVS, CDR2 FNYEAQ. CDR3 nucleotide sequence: TGTGCCAGCAGCTTAGGGGCCCCCGTCAGGTTCAGCACAGATACGCAGTATTTT. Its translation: CASSLGAPVRFSTDTQYF.

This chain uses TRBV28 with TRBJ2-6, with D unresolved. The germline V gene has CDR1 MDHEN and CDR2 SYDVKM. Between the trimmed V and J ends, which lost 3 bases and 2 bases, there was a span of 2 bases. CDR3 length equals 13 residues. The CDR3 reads CASSFAGANVLTF. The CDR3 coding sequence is TGTGCCAGCAGTTTCGCTGGGGCCAACGTCCTGACTTTC.

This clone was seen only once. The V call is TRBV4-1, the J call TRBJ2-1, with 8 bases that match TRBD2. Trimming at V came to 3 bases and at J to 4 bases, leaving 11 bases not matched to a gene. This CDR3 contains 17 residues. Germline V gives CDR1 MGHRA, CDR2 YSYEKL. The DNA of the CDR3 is TGCGCCAGCAGCCAGTCAATGTCAGCGGGGGCTTACAATGAGCAGTTCTTC. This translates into CASSQSMSAGAYNEQFF.

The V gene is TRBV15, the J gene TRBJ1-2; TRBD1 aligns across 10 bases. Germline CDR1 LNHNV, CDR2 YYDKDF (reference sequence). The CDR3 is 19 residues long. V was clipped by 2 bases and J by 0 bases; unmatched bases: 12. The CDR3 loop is CATSRRRTGGADTNYGYTF. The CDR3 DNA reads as TGTGCCACCAGCAGACGACGGACAGGGGGAGCGGACACTAACTATGGCTACACCTTC.

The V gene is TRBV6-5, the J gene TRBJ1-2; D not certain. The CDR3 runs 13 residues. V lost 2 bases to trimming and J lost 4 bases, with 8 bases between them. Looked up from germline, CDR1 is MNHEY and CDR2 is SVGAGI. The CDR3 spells CASSYPGGYGYTF. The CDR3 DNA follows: TGTGCCAGCAGTTACCCCGGTGGCTATGGCTACACCTTC.

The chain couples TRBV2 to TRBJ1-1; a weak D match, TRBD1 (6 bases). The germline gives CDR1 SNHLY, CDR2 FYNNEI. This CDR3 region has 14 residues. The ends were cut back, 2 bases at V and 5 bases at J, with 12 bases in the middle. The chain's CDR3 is CASSERGAGTEAFF. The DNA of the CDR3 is TGTGCCAGCAGTGAACGGGGGGCAGGTACTGAAGCTTTCTTT. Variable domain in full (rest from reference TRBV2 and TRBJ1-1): EPEVTQTPSHQVTQMGQEVILRCVPISNHLYFYWYRQILGQKVEFLVSFYNNEISEKSEIFDDQFSVERPDGSNFTLKIRSTKLEDSAMYFCASSERGAGTEAFFGQGTRLTVV.

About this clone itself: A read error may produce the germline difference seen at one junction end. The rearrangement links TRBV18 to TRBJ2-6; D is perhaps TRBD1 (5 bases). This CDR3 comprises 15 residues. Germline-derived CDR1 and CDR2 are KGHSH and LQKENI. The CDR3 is CASSAVRSGANGLTF. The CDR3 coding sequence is TGTGCCAGCTCGGCCGTCCGCTCTGGGGCCAACGGCCTGACTTTC.

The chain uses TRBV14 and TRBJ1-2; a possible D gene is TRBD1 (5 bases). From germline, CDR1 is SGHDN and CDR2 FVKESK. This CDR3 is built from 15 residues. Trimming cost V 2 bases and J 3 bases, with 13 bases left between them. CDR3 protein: CASSQKVGLYYGYTF. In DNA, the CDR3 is TGTGCCAGCAGCCAAAAAGTGGGGCTTTACTATGGCTACACCTTC.